The clone carrying this T cell receptor (beta chain) was recorded at least ten times. The sample originates from a study of T cell repertoires in cytomegalovirus infection. Study details: CMV infection and matching HLA type were both indicated by public TCR beta signatures.

The CDR3 spans 14 residues. The V end was cut by 0 bases, the J end by 2 bases, with 5 bases between. Germline V gives CDR1 SGHTA, CDR2 FQGNSA. TCRdb analysed the reads with MiXCR anew, one entry per CDR3 protein. The repertoire holds 80,000 to 130,000 distinct CDR3 sequences, 20% to 25% seen once, with about 39% in the top ten. The specimen was CD8+ T cells from PBMCs. The TCR comes from a human donor in good health (CMV status not recorded). Some clones in this sample may be carry-over from other donors' samples. The chain employs TRBV7-2 and TRBJ2-1; a weak D match, TRBD1 (5 bases). For the CDR3, the DNA is TGTGCCAGCAGCTTAGCAGGGGCCTACAATGAGCAGTTCTTC. It specifies CASSLAGAYNEQFF. The full variable domain, with the rest looked up from reference TRBV7-2 and TRBJ2-1, is GAGVSQSPSNKVTEKGKDVELRCDPISGHTALYWYRQSLGQGLEFLIYFQGNSAPDKSGLPSDRFSAERTGGSVSTLTIQRTQQEDSAVYLCASSLAGAYNEQFFGPGTRLTVL.